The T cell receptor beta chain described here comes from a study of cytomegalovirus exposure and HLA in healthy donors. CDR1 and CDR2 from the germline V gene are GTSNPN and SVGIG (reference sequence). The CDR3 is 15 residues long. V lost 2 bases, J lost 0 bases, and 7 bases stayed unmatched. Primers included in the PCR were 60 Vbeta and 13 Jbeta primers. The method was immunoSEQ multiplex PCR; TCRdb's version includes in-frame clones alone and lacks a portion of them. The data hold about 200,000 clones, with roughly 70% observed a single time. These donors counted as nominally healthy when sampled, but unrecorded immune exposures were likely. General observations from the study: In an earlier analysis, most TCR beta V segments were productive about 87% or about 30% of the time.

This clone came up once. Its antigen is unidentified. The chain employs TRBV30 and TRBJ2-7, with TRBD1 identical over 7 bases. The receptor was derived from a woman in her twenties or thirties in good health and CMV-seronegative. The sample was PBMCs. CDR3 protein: CAWSPGQLSSYEQYF. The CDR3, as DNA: TGTGCCTGGAGTCCGGGACAGCTGAGCTCCTACGAGCAGTACTTC.